This section outlines one TCR beta chain sequence together with its context. No antigen is known for it. It has no much larger one-base neighbor in the sample; base qualities were not kept. Receptors were amplified or captured by the immunoSEQ multiplex PCR assay. The multiplex PCR relied on a mix of 60 forward primers for TCR Vbeta segments and 13 reverse primers for TCR Jbeta segments. Amplification of the CDR3 region of rearranged TCR beta genes was performed with a multiplex PCR assay on genomic DNA. Amplified TCR beta libraries were sequenced as 87-base-pair reads on the Illumina HiSeq System. The published analysis was carried out like this. A later analysis tallied 80 million to 95 million unique TCR beta chains across the 666 repertoires, and about 10 million of those chains were shared by two or more donors. A nearest-neighbor algorithm error-corrected the raw reads and collapsed the reads into unique sequences, merging closely related sequences to remove PCR and sequencing errors. To assign V, D and J gene segments, CDR3 sequences were aligned to IMGT reference sequences. For a sequence to be retained, at least a six-nucleotide match to both a V gene segment and a J gene segment was required. Rearrangements were classified as productive when the CDR3 lacked stop codons and remained in frame with V and J, and all other rearrangements were classified as non-productive. Following IMGT convention, CDR3 was defined as the stretch from the second conserved V-encoded cysteine to the conserved J-encoded phenylalanine. The earlier analysis of about 620 of the donors excluded sequences that lacked an unambiguous match to a single V gene segment. In an earlier analysis of approximately 500 of the donors, a V segment was called functional when productive rearrangements were above 56.7%, and segregating when the standard deviation between donors exceeded 5%. To diagnose cytomegalovirus status from the catalog of TCR beta chain sequences, a statistical classification framework was built. V and J gene assignment, in a later analysis, came from comparing TCR nucleotide sequences with IMGT/GENE-DB human TR gene sequences. Using the TCRdist pipeline, a later analysis assigned CDR3 sequences along with most-parsimonious VDJ recombination scenarios. In a later analysis, every TCR beta chain was defined by the combination of its CDR3 amino acid sequence and its V-gene family, and reads without a unique V-gene family were dropped. A later analysis removed 500 to 600 highly shared, low-generation-probability nucleotide sequences to deal with suspected cross-contamination and a sequencing artifact. In a later analysis, a clonal expansion index for each public chain was calculated from normalized within-repertoire ranks of inferred template counts. Generation probabilities in a later analysis came from a VDJ recombination model fitted to out-of-frame rearrangements, and those results were checked against IGoR. Hypergeometric tests were used in a later analysis to score TCR-TCR, TCR-HLA and TCR-CMV co-occurrence, with a repertoire-size bias correction applied to the TCR pairs. In a later analysis, false discovery rates were estimated by permuting HLA or CMV assignments 20 times. In a later analysis, co-occurring TCRs were grouped using DBSCAN, and TCRdist sequence similarity was added for clustering within HLA-allele-positive subsets. Co-occurrence clustering excluded repertoires with fewer than 30,000 or more than 120,000 public chains, plus five with anomalous nucleotide sharing. TCRdb provides this immuneACCESS table in a form limited to in-frame rearrangements. Some clones are lacking; in checked studies, under half of them reflect an unresolved V gene, and why the rest are absent is not known. From that table come the V and J calls and clone size; the DNA was used to work out D and trimming. For this sample there are around 120,000 clones; roughly four fifths appear just once. The top ten constitute approximately 1% of the sample.

The CDR3 sequence holds 14 residues, the cysteine and phenylalanine included. Kept here is only the CDR3 DNA, which spans 42 bases and is read in frame from base 1. The trim is 4 bases for V and 0 bases for J, with a gap of 9 bases between the germline ends. CDR1 and CDR2 (LGHNA, YSLEER) derive from the germline V gene. The data were taken from a study of cytomegalovirus exposure and HLA in healthy donors listed by TCRdb under 2017. About the full investigation: In an earlier analysis of 587 of the donors, 250 to 350 Gb of sequence data and approximately 100 million unique TCR beta sequences from about 179 million T cells were reported. A later analysis re-analyzed previously published TCR beta repertoires from 666 donors and added high-resolution HLA genotyping to study TCR occurrence patterns. All discovery cohort repertoires had been generated using a single sequencing platform. HLA typing included class I and class II loci at four-digit resolution. Roughly 290 gigabases of sequencing data and 70 million to 95 million unique TCR sequences made up an early release that covered approximately 700 HLA-typed donors. On average, roughly 240,000 unique TCR beta nucleotide sequences were sequenced per donor among several hundred genotyped donors of the cohort, with roughly 18% of those sequences being non-productive. The study profiled the T cell repertoires of about 640 subjects by immunosequencing and related them to cytomegalovirus serostatus. In an earlier analysis of about 590 of the donors, high-throughput TCR beta sequencing was used to judge whether each TCR beta V gene segment behaved as functional or pseudogenic. Alongside the repertoire data, information on donor age, sex, ethnicity and CMV serostatus was compiled. A separate validation cohort of 100 to 150 different subjects was used in addition to the 666-subject first cohort. Of the 350 to 450 genotyped donors, 65% to 90% were placed in the genetic ancestry cluster associated with self-reported Caucasian donors. High-throughput TCR immunosequencing, statistical association of individual TCRs with disease status, and machine learning were combined to predict cytomegalovirus infection status. Rather than drawing on any new phenotypic data, the later analysis identified candidate immune exposures from TCR beta sequences and the way those sequences occurred across donors. The study aimed to test whether cataloging public T cell receptors could reveal signatures of past pathogen exposure. Five DR-DQ haplotypes were handled as single units for association and clustering, since linkage in the cohort was strong. Typing coverage varied by locus: about 620-640 donors for A, B, C, DRB1 and DQB1; approximately 560 for DQA1; around 570 for DPA1; about 450 for DPB1. In a later genetic analysis, genome-wide SNP genotypes for about 55% of the roughly 670 donors were used, and that subset was treated as a discovery cohort.

The cohort comprised fewer than 700 healthy bone marrow donors. All cohort members were sampled while nominally healthy, although unrecorded immune exposures were likely present. The donor tested CMV seronegative, placing the donor among the 350 or so seronegative members of the cohort. A peripheral blood sample was collected from each donor, and TCR beta sequencing was performed on peripheral blood mononuclear cells. Genomic DNA was extracted from the blood cell samples with the Qiagen DNeasy Blood Extraction Kit. General findings and caveats noted by the study authors: Roughly 15 rarely observed V segments, including chromosome 9 orphons, were excluded from the earlier analysis of some 590 of the donors because counts were too low. A later genetic analysis associated a missense DCLRE1C variant with V-gene and J-gene trimming of TCR beta chains, and an independent cohort replicated the association. Presence/absence analyses assumed roughly uniform sequencing depth across donors, an assumption that may not hold. Because HLA typing was missing for some donors at each locus, association tests included only the typed subset. The authors suggested that the approach could potentially be extended to other disease states and immunological phenotypes. In a later analysis, several top co-occurrence clusters were reported to appear linked to parvovirus B19, influenza, CMV and Epstein-Barr virus. Because the 87-base-pair reads could not distinguish some IMGT-functional V segments, including TRBV6-2 and TRBV6-3, those segments were excluded. In a later genetic analysis, fewer N-insertions in productive TCRs were reported among donors in an Asian-associated ancestry cluster than the roughly 700-donor mean. A further reported finding was that TCR beta sequences accurately predicted the HLA-A and HLA-B alleles for most subjects in the first cohort. A later analysis found that TCR association rates varied across HLA loci, with DRB1 alleles showing the most associated TCRs and HLA-C alleles the fewest. In a later analysis, most CMV-associated TCR beta chains were found to appear HLA-restricted, with HLA associations seemingly driven largely by CMV exposure. A cluster of highly shared sequence variants was judged likely to be a technical artifact of the sequencing pipeline. In the study, around 150 TCR beta chains were listed as associated with cytomegalovirus. Strong co-occurrence of HLA alleles, especially DR and DQ, made assigning TCR associations to individual alleles difficult. Linkage disequilibrium might explain the correlated functional status among segregating V segments, but an unknown experimental factor could not be ruled out. A few of the identified cytomegalovirus-associated TCR beta chains were confirmed in vitro to be specific for cytomegalovirus antigens. In an earlier analysis of under 600 of the donors, most TCR beta V segments were observed in productive rearrangements about 87% or about 30% of the time, broadly matching IMGT annotations. Only TCR beta chains were sequenced in this cohort, and the absence of alpha or paired-chain data limited detectable features. Cytomegalovirus status was reported to be diagnosed by the classifier with high specificity and sensitivity in both the original and validation cohorts. At a false discovery rate of 0.05, a later analysis linked some 17,000 TCR beta sequences to specific HLA alleles. CMV serostatus was the only immune exposure information available for the cohort. In a later analysis, HLA-associated TCR beta chains showed more clonal expansion and lower generation probabilities than non-associated chains that were equally common. Most TCR sequences were seen in very few donors, while some public TCRs were found in many individuals.

The sequence derives from a boy between 10 and 17 years old in good health and CMV-seronegative. Here the chain combines TRBV4-3 and TRBJ1-2, with no reliable assignment of the D segment. The sample consisted of PBMCs. The CDR3 region: CASSLQTANYGYTF. The DNA sequence is given as TGCGCCAGCAGCCTCCAAACAGCTAACTATGGCTACACCTTC.